This TCR beta chain is drawn from a study of blood T cell repertoires in COVID-19. V was clipped by 5 bases and J by 6 bases; unmatched bases: 7. Germline values: CDR1 MDHEN, CDR2 SYDVKM. The CDR3 has 15 residues. Authors' processing steps: Estimates of nucleated cell counts were drawn from the amplification of reference gene primers. The method was immunoSEQ multiplex PCR; TCRdb's version includes in-frame clones alone and lacks a portion of them. V and J calls and clone size are as listed in that table; D and trimming were resolved from the DNA. Of about 150,000 clones in the sample, 91% were seen once.

This chain links TRBV28 with TRBJ2-3; 11 bases line up with TRBD1. This clonotype was obtained from a man between 50 and 59 years old with acute or convalescent COVID-19. The sample comprised peripheral blood. In DNA, the CDR3 is TGTGCCAGCAGTCCGGACAGGGGGCGCTTGGATACGCAGTATTTT. Amino acid sequence: CASSPDRGRLDTQYF.